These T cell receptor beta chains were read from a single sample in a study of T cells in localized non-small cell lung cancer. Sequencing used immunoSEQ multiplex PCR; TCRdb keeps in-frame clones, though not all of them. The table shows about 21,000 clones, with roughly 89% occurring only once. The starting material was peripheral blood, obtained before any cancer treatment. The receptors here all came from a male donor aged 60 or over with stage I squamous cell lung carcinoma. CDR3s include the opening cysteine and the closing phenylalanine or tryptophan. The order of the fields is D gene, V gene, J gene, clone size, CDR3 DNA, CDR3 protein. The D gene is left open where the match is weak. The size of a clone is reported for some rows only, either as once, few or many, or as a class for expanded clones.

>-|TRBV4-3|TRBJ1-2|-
TGCGCCAGCAGCCAAGATTGGCGTCGTCTCTATGGCTACACCTTC
CASSQDWRRLYGYTF
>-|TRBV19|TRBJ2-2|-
TGTGCCAGCAGCAACACCGGGGAGCTGTTTTTT
CASSNTGELFF
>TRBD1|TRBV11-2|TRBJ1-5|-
TGTGCCAGCAGCTTAGGTGGACAGGGTCCGGGTTGGGGCAATCAGCCCCAGCATTTT
CASSLGGQGPGWGNQPQHF
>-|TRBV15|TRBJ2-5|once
TGTGCCACCAGCAGAGATAAACTAGCAGTAGAGACCCAGTACTTC
CATSRDKLAVETQYF
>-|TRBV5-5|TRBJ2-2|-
TGTGCCAGCAGCCCCCTGACGGGCTCCGGGGAGCTGTTTTTT
CASSPLTGSGELFF
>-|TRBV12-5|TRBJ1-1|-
TGTGCTAGTGGTTTTTCTTCCGGACTTGGCACTGAAGCTTTCTTT
CASGFSSGLGTEAFF
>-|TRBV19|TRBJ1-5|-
TGTGCCAGTAGTCCACCCGGGCCCAATCAGCCCCAGCATTTT
CASSPPGPNQPQHF
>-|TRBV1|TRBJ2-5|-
TGCACCAGCAGCCCACTAGCGGGGGGACCCCAGGAGACCCAGTACTTC
CTSSPLAGGPQETQYF
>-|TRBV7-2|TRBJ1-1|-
TGTGCCAGCAGCTTAGGACGTTACGAGGCTTTCTTT
CASSLGRYEAFF
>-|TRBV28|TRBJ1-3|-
TGTGCCAGCAAGGTTCGCCTCTCTGGAAACACCATATATTTT
CASKVRLSGNTIYF
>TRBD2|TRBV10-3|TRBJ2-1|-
TGTGCCATCAGGCCGACTAGCGGGCTTAACAATGAGCAGTTCTTC
CAIRPTSGLNNEQFF
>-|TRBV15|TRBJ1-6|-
TGTGCCACCAGCAGAAAACTGGACGGCTATTCACCCCTCCACTTT
CATSRKLDGYSPLHF
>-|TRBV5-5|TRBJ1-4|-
TGTGCCAGCACTGGGACGGCTAATGAAAAACTGTTTTTT
CASTGTANEKLFF
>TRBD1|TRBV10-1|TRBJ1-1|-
TGCGCCAGCAGGGATCCAGGGGGCACTGAAGCTTTCTTT
CASRDPGGTEAFF